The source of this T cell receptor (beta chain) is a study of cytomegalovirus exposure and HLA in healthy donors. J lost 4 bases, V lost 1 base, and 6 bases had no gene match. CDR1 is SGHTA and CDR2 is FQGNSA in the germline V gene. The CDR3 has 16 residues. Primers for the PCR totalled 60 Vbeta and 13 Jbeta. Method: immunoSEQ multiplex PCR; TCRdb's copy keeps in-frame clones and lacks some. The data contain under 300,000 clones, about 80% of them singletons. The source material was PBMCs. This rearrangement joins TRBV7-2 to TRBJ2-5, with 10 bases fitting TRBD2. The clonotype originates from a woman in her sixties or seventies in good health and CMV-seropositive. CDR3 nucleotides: TGTGCCAGCAGCTTAGGGCTAGCGGGAGTAGGAGAGACCCAGTACTTC. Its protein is CASSLGLAGVGETQYF.